The clone carrying this T cell receptor (beta chain) was seen many times. Through template switching, a universal primer site was introduced, and the cDNA contained unique molecular identifiers. Via MiXCR, TCRdb re-called the 5' RACE reads, giving one row per CDR3 protein. The sample yields roughly 280,000 distinct CDR3 sequences, nearly 9.5% seen once. This sample was included in a study of identical twins. CDR3 length: 14 residues. In germline, CDR1 is MDHEN, CDR2 SYDVKM. V was shortened by 4 bases and J by 5 bases, with 14 bases between the two germline ends. The data were also submitted as part of a second study, on yellow fever vaccine responses in identical twins.

This TCR was sampled from a woman under 30 in good health. The sample comprised CD8+ T cells sorted from blood. The V call is TRBV28, the J call TRBJ2-5, with D perhaps TRBD2 (5 bases). The CDR3 reads CASSSLEGLETQYF. In DNA form, the CDR3 reads TGTGCCAGCAGTTCATTAGAGGGTTTGGAGACCCAGTACTTC.